These 31 T cell receptor beta chains were sequenced from one sample in a study of shared clonotypes between healthy human individuals. Naive-designated CD8 cells lacked CD45RO, were positively enriched for CCR7, and omitted terminally differentiated effector memory CD45RA+ cells. Method: immunoSEQ multiplex PCR; TCRdb's copy keeps in-frame clones and lacks some. In the table there are millions of clones, about 95% of which are singletons. The sample taken for sequencing was naive CD8+ T cells sorted from blood. These receptors all come from a young man in good health.

This chain joins TRBV4-2 and TRBJ2-5; a weak D match, TRBD2 (6 bases). The germline V gene has CDR1 LGHNA and CDR2 YNFKEQ. V was shortened by 4 bases and J by 0 bases, with 18 bases between the two germline ends. This CDR3 has 17 residues. The CDR3 loop is CASSRIDGGVNQETQYF. In DNA, the CDR3 is TGTGCCAGCAGCCGAATAGACGGCGGGGTAAACCAAGAGACCCAGTACTTC.

The chain is built from TRBV5-1 and TRBJ2-2; TRBD2 is a possible D gene (5 bases). This CDR3 contains 14 residues. Deletions cut 5 bases from V and 2 bases from J, with 10 bases between. Germline CDR1 is SGHRS and CDR2 is YFSETQ. CDR3 sequence: CASSEGSNTGELFF. The CDR3 DNA is TGCGCCAGCAGTGAGGGCTCCAACACCGGGGAGCTGTTTTTT.

The gene calls are TRBV4-1 and TRBJ2-7; D not certain. Germline CDR1 reads MGHRA; CDR2 reads YSYEKL. This CDR3 has 17 amino acids. Trimming removed 1 base at V and 2 bases at J, with 18 bases between. CDR3: CASSQVHSLGSAYEQYF. DNA for the CDR3: TGCGCCAGCAGCCAAGTACATTCCTTGGGTTCCGCCTACGAGCAGTACTTC.

The chain employs TRBV4-1 and TRBJ2-1, with TRBD2 identical over 11 bases. Unmatched junction bases numbered 4, after V lost 4 bases and J lost 5 bases. Germline CDR1 MGHRA, CDR2 YSYEKL. The CDR3 is made up of 15 amino acids. The CDR3 reads CASSPLAGGDNEQFF. As DNA, the CDR3 is TGCGCCAGCAGCCCGCTAGCGGGAGGAGACAATGAGCAGTTCTTC.

This chain connects TRBV4-2 to TRBJ2-1, with TRBD2 identical over 12 bases. This CDR3 region has 17 residues. V lost 1 base and J lost 8; bases outside the gene matches: 9. Germline lookup yields CDR1 LGHNA and CDR2 YNFKEQ. The CDR3: CASSQGLAGGPGHEQFF. CDR3 nucleotide sequence: TGTGCCAGCAGCCAAGGTCTAGCGGGGGGGCCGGGCCATGAGCAGTTCTTC.

V and J are TRBV7-9 and TRBJ1-1; D gene ambiguous. The length of the CDR3 is 13 residues. V lost 5 bases to trimming and J lost 0 bases, with 7 bases between them. Germline values: CDR1 SEHNR, CDR2 FQNEAQ (reference sequence). This CDR3 reads CASSQTLNTEAFF. CDR3 nucleotides: TGTGCCAGCAGCCAAACCCTGAACACTGAAGCTTTCTTT.

In DNA, the CDR3 is TGTGCCAGCAGCTTCCCCCTGACACCTTCCTACGAGCAGTACTTC. Protein product: CASSFPLTPSYEQYF. The J gene is TRBJ2-7, the V gene TRBV7-9; D gene unclear. The germline V and J ends were trimmed by 3 bases and 1 base, with 13 bases remaining between them. Germline CDR1 and CDR2: SEHNR and FQNEAQ (reference sequence). The CDR3 has 15 amino acids.

The rearrangement uses TRBV7-6 and TRBJ2-6; no definite D call. The CDR3 loop spans 14 amino acids. CDR1 and CDR2 from the germline V gene are SGHVS and FNYEAQ. The V end lost 5 bases, the J end lost 3 bases, and 8 bases lay between the germline ends. The CDR3 is CASSPGLGANVLTF. CDR3 coding DNA: TGTGCCAGCAGCCCCGGGCTTGGGGCCAACGTCCTGACTTTC.

The chain links TRBV27 to TRBJ1-1; D might be TRBD1 (5 bases). V lost 6 bases and J lost 6, with 14 bases in between. The germline V gene has CDR1 MNHEY and CDR2 SMNVEV (reference sequence). The CDR3 totals 13 residues. The CDR3 loop is CASSPLGVPEAFF. In nucleotides, the CDR3 is TGTGCCAGCAGCCCCCTGGGGGTCCCTGAAGCTTTCTTT.

This clone was detected only once. The CDR3 DNA sequence: TGTGCCAGCAGCCCGGATGGGGGACTTGCCTACGAGCAGTACTTC. This gives the protein CASSPDGGLAYEQYF. The chain employs TRBV5-4 and TRBJ2-7; possible D gene TRBD2, 6 bases. The CDR3 is 15 amino acids. V was trimmed by 4 bases and J by 2 bases, leaving 16 bases between them. The germline V gene encodes CDR1 SGHNT and CDR2 YYREEE (reference sequence).

A note on this clone: This sample includes further DNA sequences coding for the same CDR3. This sequence joins TRBV7-9 and TRBJ2-2; D remains ambiguous. CDR1 and CDR2 (germline): SEHNR, FQNEAQ (reference sequence). The V end lost 5 bases, the J end lost 2 bases, and 6 bases lay between the germline ends. The length of the CDR3 is 13 residues. The CDR3 is CASSPRNTGELFF. The CDR3 coding sequence is TGTGCCAGCAGCCCCAGAAACACCGGGGAGCTGTTTTTT. The variable domain in full, completed from reference TRBV7-9 and TRBJ2-2, reads DTGVSQNPRHKITKRGQNVTFRCDPISEHNRLYWYRQTLGQGPEFLTYFQNEAQLEKSRLLSDRFSAERPKGSFSTLEIQRTEQGDSAMYLCASSPRNTGELFFGEGSRLTVL.

V usage is TRBV5-5 and J usage is TRBJ2-7, with D perhaps TRBD2 (7 bases). This CDR3 spans 14 amino acids. CDR1 is SGHKS, CDR2 YYEKEE, per germline (reference sequence). V lost 4 bases, J lost 4 bases, and 15 bases lay in between. The CDR3 sequence is CASSQGGDLYEQYF. In nucleotides, the CDR3 is TGTGCCAGCAGCCAAGGGGGGGATTTATACGAGCAGTACTTC. Supplemented by reference TRBV5-5 and TRBJ2-7, the full variable domain reads DAGVTQSPTHLIKTRGQQVTLRCSPISGHKSVSWYQQVLGQGPQFIFQYYEKEERGRGNFPDRFSARQFPNYSSELNVNALLLGDSALYLCASSQGGDLYEQYFGPGTRLTVT.

V is TRBV30 and J is TRBJ2-7; no definite D call. CDR3 size: 17 residues. Trimming took off 0 bases at V and 1 base at J, with 19 bases between the two ends. Per germline, CDR1 GTSNPN and CDR2 SVGIG (reference sequence). CDR3 sequence: CAWSVPSHSGWSYEQYF. The DNA for the CDR3 is TGTGCCTGGAGTGTACCCTCTCACAGTGGTTGGTCCTACGAGCAGTACTTC.

The V and J genes are TRBV2 and TRBJ1-1, with D hard to call. V dropped 0 bases and J dropped 10 bases, with 12 bases sitting between them. CDR1 and CDR2 from the germline V gene are SNHLY and FYNNEI. This CDR3 comprises 13 residues. The CDR3 sequence is CASSEANARGAFF. In nucleotides, the CDR3 is TGTGCCAGCAGTGAAGCGAATGCTCGGGGAGCTTTCTTT.

The DNA of the CDR3 is TGTGCCAGCAGTGAAAGTATGGGACAGAACTATGGCTACACCTTC. It translates to CASSESMGQNYGYTF. This chain links TRBV2 with TRBJ1-2, with TRBD1 matching 7 bases. The V and J ends lost 2 bases and 2 bases, in that order; junction bases with no gene match: 5. This CDR3 contains 15 residues. The germline CDR1 and CDR2 sequences are SNHLY and FYNNEI. The full variable domain, in which reference TRBV2 and TRBJ1-2 provide the parts outside the CDR3, is EPEVTQTPSHQVTQMGQEVILRCVPISNHLYFYWYRQILGQKVEFLVSFYNNEISEKSEIFDDQFSVERPDGSNFTLKIRSTKLEDSAMYFCASSESMGQNYGYTFGSGTRLTVV.

This clone is a singleton in its sample. The rearrangement links TRBV21-1 to TRBJ2-3; the table's TRBD2 call for D was not verified on the DNA. TRBV21-1 represents a pseudogene. This CDR3 contains 18 residues. The CDR3 DNA sequence: TGTGCCAGCAGCAAAGAGAGGGAGGTGACTAACTGCACAGATACGCAGTATTTT. It specifies CASSKEREVTNCTDTQYF.

The chain employs TRBV4-2 and TRBJ1-1, with TRBD1 identical over 7 bases. This CDR3 spans 12 amino acids. V trimming: 5 bases; J trimming: 7 bases; junction bases outside the gene matches: 4. Germline CDR1 is LGHNA and CDR2 is YNFKEQ. DNA of the CDR3: TGTGCCAGCAGCTTAACAGGGGTTGAAGCTTTCTTT. Its protein is CASSLTGVEAFF.

In regard to this clone: Distinct nucleotide sequences in the sample also encode this CDR3. V and J are TRBV5-1 and TRBJ1-1, with D unresolved. There are 13 residues in the CDR3. V was cut by 1 base and J by 1 base, with 5 bases left in between. The V gene's germline CDR1 is SGHRS and CDR2 YFSETQ. The CDR3 DNA reads as TGCGCCAGCAGCTTGACTGGGAACACTGAAGCTTTCTTT. The encoded protein is CASSLTGNTEAFF. The full variable domain, with the rest looked up from reference TRBV5-1 and TRBJ1-1, is KAGVTQTPRYLIKTRGQQVTLSCSPISGHRSVSWYQQTPGQGLQFLFEYFSETQRNKGNFPGRFSGRQFSNSRSEMNVSTLELGDSALYLCASSLTGNTEAFFGQGTRLTVV.

The chain combines TRBV4-3 with TRBJ2-7; D is possibly TRBD1 (7 bases). Germline V gene sequence: CDR1 LGHNA, CDR2 YSLEER. The CDR3 totals 16 residues. V was shortened by 1 base and J by 0 bases, with 13 bases between the two germline ends. The CDR3 loop is CASSQGRDSFSYEQYF. The CDR3 DNA follows: TGCGCCAGCAGCCAAGGGAGGGACAGTTTCTCCTACGAGCAGTACTTC.

The chain employs TRBV6-1 and TRBJ2-3, with TRBD2 matching over 11 bases. CDR3 length: 13 amino acids. Germline V CDR1 and CDR2: MNHNS, SASEGT. Trimming took 7 bases from V and 7 from J; bases not matched to a gene: 4. CDR3 in amino acids: CASKGLAAHTQYF. Here the CDR3 DNA reads TGTGCCAGCAAGGGACTAGCGGCTCATACGCAGTATTTT.

In this sample, this clone turned up once. The chain employs TRBV10-2 and TRBJ2-1; D might be TRBD1 (5 bases). Per the germline V gene, CDR1 is WSHSY and CDR2 is SAAADI. CDR3 length equals 15 residues. Trimming cost V 3 bases and J 3 bases, with 12 bases left between them. The CDR3 nucleotides read TGCGCCAGCAGTGATTTGTTAGGGGTCTACAATGAGCAGTTCTTC. Translation: CASSDLLGVYNEQFF.

J is TRBJ2-3 and V is TRBV27, with D unclear. This CDR3 is 14 amino acids long. Trimming removed 3 bases from V and 2 bases from J, with 9 bases in between. Germline-derived CDR1 and CDR2 are MNHEY and SMNVEV (reference sequence). DNA of the CDR3: TGTGCCAGCAGTTTGTACGGACCCACAGATACGCAGTATTTT. Translation gives CASSLYGPTDTQYF.

The V call is TRBV2, the J call TRBJ2-5, with a tentative D call TRBD1 (6 bases). The CDR3 has 15 amino acids. Germline CDR1 SNHLY, CDR2 FYNNEI. Trimming shortened V by 4 bases and J by 1 base, and 13 bases separated the two germline ends. The CDR3 DNA sequence: TGTGCCAGCAGTGCGACAGGCGACATCCAAGAGACCCAGTACTTC. It translates to CASSATGDIQETQYF.

V gene TRBV5-6 combines with J gene TRBJ2-7; maybe TRBD1 (7 bases). V was cut by 2 bases and J by 3 bases, with 9 bases left in between. The CDR3 covers 13 residues. The germline gives CDR1 SGHDT, CDR2 YYEEEE. CDR3 protein: CASSFRGDYEQYF. The DNA for the CDR3 is TGTGCCAGCAGCTTCAGGGGGGACTACGAGCAGTACTTC.

This clone was observed a few times. Other DNA variants within this sample encode the same CDR3. The CDR3 nucleotides read TGTGCCAGCAGCGTAGACGGTACCCAAGAGACCCAGTACTTC. Protein product: CASSVDGTQETQYF. The genes are TRBV9 and TRBJ2-5; D is uncertain. This CDR3 has 14 amino acids. The germline gives CDR1 SGDLS, CDR2 YYNGEE. Between the trimmed V and J ends, which lost 0 bases and 1 base, there was a span of 7 bases.

This chain uses TRBV7-2 with TRBJ1-5; D is possibly TRBD1 (6 bases). The ends were cut back, 4 bases at V and 3 bases at J, with 19 bases in the middle. In germline, CDR1 is SGHTA, CDR2 FQGNSA. The CDR3 loop spans 17 amino acids. The CDR3 reads CASSYGTPYAFNQPQHF. The CDR3 region has the DNA TGTGCCAGCAGCTACGGGACACCCTACGCCTTCAATCAGCCCCAGCATTTT.

This clone has just one count. This chain uses TRBV30 with TRBJ2-5, with 7 bases matching TRBD1. V lost 0 bases and J lost 5; bases outside the gene matches: 3. Germline values: CDR1 GTSNPN, CDR2 SVGIG (reference sequence). The CDR3 has 13 residues. The CDR3, as DNA: TGTGCCTGGAGTGTAGACAGGGTGGAGACCCAGTACTTC. As protein: CAWSVDRVETQYF. The full variable domain, in which reference TRBV30 and TRBJ2-5 provide the parts outside the CDR3, is SQTIHQWPATLVQPVGSPLSLECTVEGTSNPNLYWYRQAAGRGLQLLFYSVGIGQISSEVPQNLSASRPQDRQFILSSKKLLLSDSGFYLCAWSVDRVETQYFGPGTRLLVL.

The J gene is TRBJ2-3, the V gene TRBV18, with TRBD2 as a possible D gene (6 bases). The V end lost 1 base, the J end lost 3 bases, and 11 bases lay between the germline ends. The CDR3 sequence is 15 residues long. The germline CDR1 and CDR2 sequences are KGHSH and LQKENI. This CDR3 reads CASSPLGSPTDTQYF. CDR3 in DNA: TGTGCCAGCTCACCACTCGGGAGTCCAACAGATACGCAGTATTTT.

This chain uses TRBV27 with TRBJ1-1, with TRBD1 matching over 8 bases. Germline V gene lookup returns CDR1 MNHEY and CDR2 SMNVEV (reference sequence). J lost 3 bases, V lost 10 bases, and 10 bases had no gene match. The CDR3 is 14 residues long. The CDR3 reads CATQYTGGYTEAFF. The CDR3 DNA follows: TGTGCCACCCAATACACAGGGGGTTACACTGAAGCTTTCTTT.

The rearrangement uses TRBV27 and TRBJ2-5; 7 bases agree with TRBD1. CDR3 length equals 15 residues. J was trimmed by 7 bases and V by 0 bases; bases with no gene match: 8. Germline CDR1 and CDR2: MNHEY and SMNVEV (reference sequence). The CDR3 sequence: CASSLSGTARGTQYF. Here the CDR3 DNA reads TGTGCCAGCAGTTTATCAGGGACAGCTCGTGGGACCCAGTACTTC.

This clone was observed once. This chain links TRBV6-1 with TRBJ2-5; TRBD2 matches at 10 bases. The CDR3 runs to 15 residues. With 3 bases clipped from V and 1 base from J, the junction kept 2 bases outside the gene matches. Germline V gene data show CDR1 as MNHNS and CDR2 as SASEGT. The CDR3 DNA is TGTGCCAGCAGTGATCTAGCGGGGGCCCAAGAGACCCAGTACTTC. Its translation is CASSDLAGAQETQYF.